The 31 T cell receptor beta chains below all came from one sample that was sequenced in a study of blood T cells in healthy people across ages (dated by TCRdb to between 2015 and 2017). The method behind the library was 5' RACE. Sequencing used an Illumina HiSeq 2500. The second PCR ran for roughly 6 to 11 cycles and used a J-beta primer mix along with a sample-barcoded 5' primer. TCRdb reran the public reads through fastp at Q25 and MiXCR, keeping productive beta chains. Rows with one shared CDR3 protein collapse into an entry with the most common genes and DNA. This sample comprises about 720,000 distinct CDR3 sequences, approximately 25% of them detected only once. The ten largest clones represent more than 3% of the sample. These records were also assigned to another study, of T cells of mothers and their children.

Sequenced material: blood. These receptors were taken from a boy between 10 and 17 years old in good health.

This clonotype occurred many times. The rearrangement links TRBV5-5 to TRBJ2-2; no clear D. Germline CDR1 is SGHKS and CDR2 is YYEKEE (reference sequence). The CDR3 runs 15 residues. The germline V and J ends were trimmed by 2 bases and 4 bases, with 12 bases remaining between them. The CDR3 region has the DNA TGTGCCAGCAGCTTAATGGGATTGAGCACCGGGGAGCTGTTTTTT. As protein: CASSLMGLSTGELFF.

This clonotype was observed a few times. CDR3 sequence reads: CASSLAGVHNEQFF. Here the CDR3 DNA reads TGTGCCAGCAGCCTAGCGGGGGTACACAATGAGCAGTTCTTC. The chain links TRBV9 to TRBJ2-1; TRBD2 matches 10 bases. The length of the CDR3 is 14 residues. With 4 bases clipped from V and 5 bases from J, the junction kept 3 bases outside the gene matches. CDR1 is SGDLS and CDR2 is YYNGEE in the germline V gene.

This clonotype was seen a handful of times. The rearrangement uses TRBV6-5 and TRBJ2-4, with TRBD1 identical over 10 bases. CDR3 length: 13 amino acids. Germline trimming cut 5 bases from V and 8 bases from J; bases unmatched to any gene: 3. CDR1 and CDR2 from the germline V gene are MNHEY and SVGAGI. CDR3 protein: CASSAGTGDIQYF. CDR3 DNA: TGTGCCAGCAGTGCCGGGACAGGGGACATTCAGTACTTC.

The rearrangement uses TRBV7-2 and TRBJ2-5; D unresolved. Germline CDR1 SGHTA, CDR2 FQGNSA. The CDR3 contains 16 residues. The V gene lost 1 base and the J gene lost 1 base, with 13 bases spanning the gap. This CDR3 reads CASSLGVAPFQETQYF. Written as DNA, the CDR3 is TGTGCCAGCAGCTTAGGGGTAGCTCCCTTCCAAGAGACCCAGTACTTC.

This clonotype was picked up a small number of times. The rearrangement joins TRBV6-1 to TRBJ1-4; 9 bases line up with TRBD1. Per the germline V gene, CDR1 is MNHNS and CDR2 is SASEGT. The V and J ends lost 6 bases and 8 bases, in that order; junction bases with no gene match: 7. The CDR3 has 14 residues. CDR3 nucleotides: TGTGCCAGCAGGCCGGGACAGGGACAGGAAAAACTGTTTTTT. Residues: CASRPGQGQEKLFF.

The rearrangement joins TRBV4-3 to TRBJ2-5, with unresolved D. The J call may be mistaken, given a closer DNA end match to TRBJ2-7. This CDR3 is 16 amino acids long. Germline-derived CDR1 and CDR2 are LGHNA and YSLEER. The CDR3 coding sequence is TGCGCCAGCAGCCAATCCAGAGTGGAAACAGCCTACGAGCAGTACTTC. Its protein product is CASSQSRVETAYEQYF.

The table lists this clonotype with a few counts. The CDR3 sequence: CATSDFSNPDTQYF. CDR3 DNA sequence: TGTGCCACCAGTGATTTTAGCAATCCAGATACGCAGTATTTT. This rearrangement joins TRBV24-1 to TRBJ2-3; D remains ambiguous. The length of the CDR3 is 14 residues. V dropped 1 base and J dropped 4 bases, with 8 bases sitting between them. The germline gives CDR1 KGHDR, CDR2 SFDVKD.

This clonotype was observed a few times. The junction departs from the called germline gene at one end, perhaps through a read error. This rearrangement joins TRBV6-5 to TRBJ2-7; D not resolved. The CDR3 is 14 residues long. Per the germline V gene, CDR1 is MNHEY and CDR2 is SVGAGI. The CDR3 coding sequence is TGTGCCAGTAGTTATGGATCCAGGATCTACGAGCAGTACTTC. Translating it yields CASSYGSRIYEQYF.

The CDR3 bases are TGTGCCAGCAGCTTAAAAGGAGGGTCGAGCTCCTATAATTCACCCCTCCACTTT. Translation: CASSLKGGSSSYNSPLHF. The chain has TRBV7-3 and TRBJ1-6; D not resolved. From germline, CDR1 is SGHTA and CDR2 FQGTGA. The V and J ends lost 1 base and 0 bases respectively, with 13 bases between them. This CDR3 is built from 18 residues. Supplemented by reference TRBV7-3 and TRBJ1-6, the full variable domain reads GAGVSQTPSNKVTEKGKYVELRCDPISGHTALYWYRQSLGQGPEFLIYFQGTGAADDSGLPNDRFFAVRPEGSVSTLKIQRTERGDSAVYLCASSLKGGSSSYNSPLHFGNGTRLTVT.

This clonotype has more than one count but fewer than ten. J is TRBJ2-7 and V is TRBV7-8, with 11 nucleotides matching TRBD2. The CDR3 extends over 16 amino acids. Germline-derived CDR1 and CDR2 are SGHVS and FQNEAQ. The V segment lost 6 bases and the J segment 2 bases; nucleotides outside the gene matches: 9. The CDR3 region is CASRSSGGTGAYEQYF. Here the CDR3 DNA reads TGTGCCAGCAGATCTAGCGGGGGGACAGGAGCCTACGAGCAGTACTTC.

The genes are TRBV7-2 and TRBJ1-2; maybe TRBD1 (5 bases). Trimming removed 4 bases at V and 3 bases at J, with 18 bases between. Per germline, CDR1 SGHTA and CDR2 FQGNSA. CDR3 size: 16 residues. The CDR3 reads CASSSKAGVGDYGYTF. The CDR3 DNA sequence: TGTGCCAGCAGCTCTAAGGCCGGTGTAGGGGACTATGGCTACACCTTC. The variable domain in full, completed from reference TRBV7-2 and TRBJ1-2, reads GAGVSQSPSNKVTEKGKDVELRCDPISGHTALYWYRQSLGQGLEFLIYFQGNSAPDKSGLPSDRFSAERTGGSVSTLTIQRTQQEDSAVYLCASSSKAGVGDYGYTFGSGTRLTVV.

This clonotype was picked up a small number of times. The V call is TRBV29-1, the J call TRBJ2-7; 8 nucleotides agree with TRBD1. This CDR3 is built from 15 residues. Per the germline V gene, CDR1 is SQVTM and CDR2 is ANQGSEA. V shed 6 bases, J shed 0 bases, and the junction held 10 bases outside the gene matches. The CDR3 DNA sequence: TGCAGCGTGCGGGAACAGGGGGTGGCCTCCTACGAGCAGTACTTC. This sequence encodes CSVREQGVASYEQYF.

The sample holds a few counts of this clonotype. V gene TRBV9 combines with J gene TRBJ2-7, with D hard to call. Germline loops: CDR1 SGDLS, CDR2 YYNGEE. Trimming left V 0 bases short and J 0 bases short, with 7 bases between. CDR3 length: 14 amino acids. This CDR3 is CASSVEPDSYEQYF. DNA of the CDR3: TGTGCCAGCAGCGTAGAGCCAGACTCCTACGAGCAGTACTTC.

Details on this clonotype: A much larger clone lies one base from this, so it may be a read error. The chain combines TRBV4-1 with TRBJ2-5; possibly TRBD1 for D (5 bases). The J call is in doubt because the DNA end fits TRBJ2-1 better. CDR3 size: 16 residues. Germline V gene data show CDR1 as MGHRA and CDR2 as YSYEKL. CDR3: CASSRDLGVAVYEQFF. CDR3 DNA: TGCGCCAGCAGCCGAGATCTAGGGGTGGCAGTCTATGAGCAGTTCTTC.

The CDR3 protein is CASGGDTQYF. DNA for the CDR3: TGTGCCAGCGGTGGGGATACGCAGTATTTT. This chain joins TRBV19 and TRBJ2-3, with D hard to call. Germline CDR1 and CDR2: LNHDA and SQIVND (reference sequence). This CDR3 contains 10 residues. V was shortened by 9 bases and J by 6 bases, with 7 bases between the two germline ends.

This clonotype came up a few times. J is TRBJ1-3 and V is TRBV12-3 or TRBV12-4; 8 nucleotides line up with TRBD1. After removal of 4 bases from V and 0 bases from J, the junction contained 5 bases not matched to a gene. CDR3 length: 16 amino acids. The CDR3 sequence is CASSYVGQGSGNTIYF. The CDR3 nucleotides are TGTGCCAGCAGTTATGTTGGACAGGGCTCTGGAAACACCATATATTTT.

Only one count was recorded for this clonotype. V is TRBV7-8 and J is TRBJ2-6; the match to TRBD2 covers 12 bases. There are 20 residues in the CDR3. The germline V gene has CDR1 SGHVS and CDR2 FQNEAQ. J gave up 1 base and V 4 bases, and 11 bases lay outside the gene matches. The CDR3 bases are TGTGCCAGCAGCTCCCCCGGATTGACTAGCGGGGGTTCTGGGGCCAACGTCCTGACTTTC. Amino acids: CASSSPGLTSGGSGANVLTF.

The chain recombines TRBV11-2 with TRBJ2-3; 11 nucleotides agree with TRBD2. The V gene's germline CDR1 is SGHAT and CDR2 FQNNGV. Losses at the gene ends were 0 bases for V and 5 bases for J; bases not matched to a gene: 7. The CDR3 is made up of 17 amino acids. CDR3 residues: CASSLDALAGGKDTQYF. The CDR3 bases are TGTGCCAGCAGCTTAGATGCGCTAGCGGGAGGAAAAGATACGCAGTATTTT.

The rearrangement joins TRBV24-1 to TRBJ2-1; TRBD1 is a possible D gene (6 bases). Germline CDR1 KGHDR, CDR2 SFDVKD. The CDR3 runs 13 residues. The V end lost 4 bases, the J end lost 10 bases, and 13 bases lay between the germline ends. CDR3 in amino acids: CATSDPTDREQFF. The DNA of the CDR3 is TGTGCCACCAGTGACCCCACCGACAGGGAGCAGTTCTTC.

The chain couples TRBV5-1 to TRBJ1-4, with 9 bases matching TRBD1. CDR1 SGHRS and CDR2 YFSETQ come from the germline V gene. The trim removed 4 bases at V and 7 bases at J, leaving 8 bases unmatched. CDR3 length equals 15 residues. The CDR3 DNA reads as TGCGCCAGCAGCAGAACAGGGGGCTCGGGTGAAAAACTGTTTTTT. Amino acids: CASSRTGGSGEKLFF.

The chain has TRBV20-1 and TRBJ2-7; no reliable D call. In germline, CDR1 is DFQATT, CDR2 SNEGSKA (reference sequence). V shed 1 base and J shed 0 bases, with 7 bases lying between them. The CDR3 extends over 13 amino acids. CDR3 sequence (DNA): TGCAGTGCTAGAGGGGTTAGCTCCTACGAGCAGTACTTC. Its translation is CSARGVSSYEQYF.

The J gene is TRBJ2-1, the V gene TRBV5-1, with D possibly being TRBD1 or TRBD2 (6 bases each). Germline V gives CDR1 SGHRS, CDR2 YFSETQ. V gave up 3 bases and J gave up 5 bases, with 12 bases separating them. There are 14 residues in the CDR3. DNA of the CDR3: TGCGCCAGCAGCTCTACGAGGGGGGACAATGAGCAGTTCTTC. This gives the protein CASSSTRGDNEQFF.

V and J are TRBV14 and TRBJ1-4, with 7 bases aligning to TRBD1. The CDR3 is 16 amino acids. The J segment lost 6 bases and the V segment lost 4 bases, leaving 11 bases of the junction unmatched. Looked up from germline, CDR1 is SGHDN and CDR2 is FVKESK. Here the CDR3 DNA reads TGTGCCAGCAGCCGCCGCGGAGGGGGCGGTTATGAAAAACTGTTTTTT. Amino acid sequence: CASSRRGGGGYEKLFF.

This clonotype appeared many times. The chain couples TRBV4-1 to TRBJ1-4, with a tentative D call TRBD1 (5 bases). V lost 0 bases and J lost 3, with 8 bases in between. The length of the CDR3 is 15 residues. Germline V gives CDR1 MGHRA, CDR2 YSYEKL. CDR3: CASSQEGGSNEKLFF. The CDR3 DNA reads TGCGCCAGCAGCCAAGAGGGGGGATCTAATGAAAAACTGTTTTTT.

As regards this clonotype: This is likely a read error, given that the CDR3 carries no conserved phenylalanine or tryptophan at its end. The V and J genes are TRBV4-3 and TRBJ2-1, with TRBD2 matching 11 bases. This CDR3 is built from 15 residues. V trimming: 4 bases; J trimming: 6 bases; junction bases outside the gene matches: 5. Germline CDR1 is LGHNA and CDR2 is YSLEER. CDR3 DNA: TGCGCCAGCAGCCCCGTAGCGGGAGGGCCCAATGAGCAGTTCCTC. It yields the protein CASSPVAGGPNEQFL.

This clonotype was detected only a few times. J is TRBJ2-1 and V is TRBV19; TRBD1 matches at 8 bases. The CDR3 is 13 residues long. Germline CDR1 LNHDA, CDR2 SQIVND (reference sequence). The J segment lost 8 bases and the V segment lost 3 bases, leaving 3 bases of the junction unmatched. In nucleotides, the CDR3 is TGTGCCAGTAGTATGGCAGGGGGCCATGAGCAGTTCTTC. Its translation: CASSMAGGHEQFF.

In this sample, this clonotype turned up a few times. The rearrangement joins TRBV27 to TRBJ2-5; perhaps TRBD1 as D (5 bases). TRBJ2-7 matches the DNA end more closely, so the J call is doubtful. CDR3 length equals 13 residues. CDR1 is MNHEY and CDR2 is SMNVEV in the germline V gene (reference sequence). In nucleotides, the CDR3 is TGTGCCAGCAGTATCACAGGAGACTACGAGCAGTACTTC. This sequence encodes CASSITGDYEQYF.

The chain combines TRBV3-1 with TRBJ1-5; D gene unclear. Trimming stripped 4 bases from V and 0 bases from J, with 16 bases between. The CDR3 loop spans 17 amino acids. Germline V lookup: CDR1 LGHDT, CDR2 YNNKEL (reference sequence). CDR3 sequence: CASSPSGGGYSNQPQHF. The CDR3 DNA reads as TGTGCCAGCAGCCCCTCTGGAGGCGGATATAGCAATCAGCCCCAGCATTTT.

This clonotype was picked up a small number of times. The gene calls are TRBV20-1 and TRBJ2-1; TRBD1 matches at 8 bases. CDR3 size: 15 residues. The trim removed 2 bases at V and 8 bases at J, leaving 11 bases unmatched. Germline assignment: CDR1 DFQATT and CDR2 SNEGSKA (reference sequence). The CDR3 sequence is CSARQRDRFTDEQFF. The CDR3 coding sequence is TGCAGTGCTAGACAAAGGGACAGGTTTACTGATGAGCAGTTCTTC.

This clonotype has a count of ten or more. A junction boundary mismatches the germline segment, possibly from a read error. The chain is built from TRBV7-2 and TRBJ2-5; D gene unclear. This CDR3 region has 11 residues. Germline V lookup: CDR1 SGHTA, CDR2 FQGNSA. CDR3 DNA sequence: TGCGCCAGCAGCTCGGCGGAGACCCAGTACTTC. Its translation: CASSSAETQYF.

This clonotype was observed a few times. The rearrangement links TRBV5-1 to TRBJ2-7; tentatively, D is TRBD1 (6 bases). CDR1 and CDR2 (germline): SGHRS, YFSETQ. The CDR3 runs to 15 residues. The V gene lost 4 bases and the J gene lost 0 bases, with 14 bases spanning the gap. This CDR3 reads CASSPWTDFSYEQYF. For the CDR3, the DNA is TGCGCCAGCAGCCCTTGGACAGACTTCTCCTACGAGCAGTACTTC.